This T cell receptor (beta chain) was retrieved from a study of prognosis after radiotherapy for stage I lung cancer (dated by TCRdb to the early 2020s). As for the study more broadly: Between early 2018 and early 2019, nineteen stage I NSCLC patients were enrolled in Nanjing, China. Roughly 15 of the patients presented with newly diagnosed primary stage I lung tumors; a few had oligometastatic NSCLC following surgical resection of the primary tumor. Every patient was deemed medically inoperable, roughly eleven because of comorbidities and six to eight because they refused surgery. Ages in the cohort of about a dozen men and about six women ranged from roughly 50 to 90 years, with a median of 74. Eleven to twelve patients had adenocarcinoma and about seven had squamous cell carcinoma as the tumor histology. Using image-guided IMRT or VMAT, SBRT was delivered in 3 to 5 fractions at a biologically effective dose of at least 100 Gy. SBRT was not combined with any concurrent therapy in any patient. About 20% of the 19 patients developed distant metastases after SBRT, at a median of approximately 7 months; the other 15 showed no significant progression. The study profiled peripheral blood TCR beta repertoires from stage I NSCLC patients before and after stereotactic body radiotherapy and related them to distant failure. The study took one blood sample before SBRT and one after SBRT from each of approximately 19 patients and sequenced all 38 samples. Findings and caveats that apply to the study as a whole: No determination of tumor specificity was made for expanded TCR clones. All reported P values were unadjusted for multiple comparisons. Differences by metastasis status were reportedly seen in TRBV and TRBJ usage frequencies, involving two V genes at baseline and, after SBRT, several V genes and two J genes. Post-SBRT Shannon entropy and its change from baseline were lower in patients who developed distant metastases; baseline Shannon entropy was not associated with metastases. After SBRT, the number of unique TCR clones decreased (median roughly 9,500 before versus some 6,900 after; Wilcoxon paired P=0.011). The study was limited by its small cohort and short follow-up, and the findings require independent validation.

A history of other malignancies or of prior chemotherapy or radiotherapy was absent in all patients, and node-negative disease was shown on CT and PET/CT in all patients. At each of two time points, 5 to 6 milliliters of peripheral venous blood were collected into EDTA tubes. PBMCs were isolated by Ficoll-Paque Plus density-gradient centrifugation. Immediately after collection, samples were stored at -80 degrees C until analysis. CDR1 DFQATT and CDR2 SNEGSKA are derived from the germline V gene (reference sequence). V lost 6 bases and J lost 1 base, and the count of bases not matched to a germline gene is 4. From the cysteine through the phenylalanine, the CDR3 covers 13 amino acids. Of all the DNA, just the CDR3 is kept, 39 bases in frame from base 1. Many counts were recorded for this clonotype. Its antigen is currently not known. Per-base quality was not reported, and no clone a single base away is much larger than it.

Two rounds of multiplex PCR were used to amplify the TCR beta CDR3 region from genomic DNA. The first PCR round used primers specific to each TRBV and TRBJ gene, with sequences filed in Chinese patent CN105087789A. The second PCR round used universal primers. The Roche High Pure PCR Template Preparation Kit was used to extract genomic DNA from the frozen PBMCs. An Illumina HiSeq 3000 was used to sequence the libraries paired-end with 151 bp reads. The study's own analysis went as follows. CutAdapt was used to remove raw reads lacking the multiplex PCR primer sequences. PEAR was used to merge high-quality paired reads into contigs. MiXCR assigned TRB V, D and J gene segments to each contig by aligning to reference sequences. To remove sequencing errors, CDR3 sequences were clustered according to base quality and sequence similarity. Diversity was calculated as Shannon entropy divided by the natural log of the number of productive TCR sequences. To get clonality, Shannon entropy was divided by the natural log of the number of unique clonotypes, and that result was subtracted from one. The Youden index of ROC curves was used to select progression-free survival cut-offs for repertoire metrics, and analyses were performed in R 3.5.3. The public reads were run again by TCRdb, first through fastp at Q25 and then through MiXCR, and only productive beta chains were kept. Duplicate CDR3 protein sequences are folded into a single record with the most common DNA and genes. The V and J calls, along with clone size, are taken from TCRdb and not from the paper's own processing. Recorded for this sample are around 27,000 distinct CDR3 sequences; around 30% of them occurred a single time. The ten largest clones represent 9% to 14% of the sample.

The origin of this receptor is a donor older than 45 with non-small cell lung cancer. The sample here was PBMCs, taken before or after stereotactic body radiation therapy (not recorded which). This sequence uses TRBV20-1 and TRBJ2-3; 7 of the junction bases match TRBD2. The DNA sequence is given as TGCAGTGCCGTAGCGGGTGGCACAGATACGCAGTATTTT. Its product reads: CSAVAGGTDTQYF.